This T cell receptor (beta chain) was retrieved from a study of tumor-infiltrating lymphocytes in primary liver carcinoma (dated by TCRdb to the late 2010s). Describing the broader study: Of the five patients, three men and two women aged 30 to 69 years, four had hepatocellular carcinoma and one had combined HCC and intrahepatic cholangiocarcinoma. The five patients had tumors staged T1-T3 N0M0, with maximum diameters ranging from roughly 4 to 10 cm. Samples yielded roughly 3.65 to 7.5 million productive TCRbeta reads; read depth did not differ significantly between tissue types. TCRbeta repertoire sequencing, expression microarrays and whole-exome sequencing were combined in the study across five regions of each liver tumor, with adjacent normal tissue and blood also included. A total of 35 specimens from 5 patients, comprising 25 or so tumor regions, 5 adjacent noncancerous liver tissues and 5 peripheral blood samples, were covered by TCRbeta repertoire sequencing. Repertoires from technical replicates were highly reproducible, with mean shared-clone rates approximately 0.92 and correlation coefficients above 0.98.

Without any cell sorting, total RNA and DNA were extracted together from around 18-30 mg of bulk tissue using the AllPrep DNA/RNA mini kit. Between late 2015 and March 2016, roughly five patients in China with histopathologically diagnosed primary liver carcinoma had surgical resection. At the time of sampling, the patients were treatment-naive and had chronic HBV infection. Fresh tumor and adjacent tissue pieces were bisected, with one half stored in RNAlater at -80 degrees C and the other half sent for histology. The CDR3 measures 15 amino acids from cysteine to phenylalanine. Of all the DNA, just the CDR3 is kept, 45 bases in frame from base 1. CDR1 and CDR2 were assigned from the germline V gene as MNHNS and SASEGT. Points the paper makes about the study in general: Since the samples were bulk and unsorted, there was no way to compare CD4+ and CD8+ T cell repertoires. The top 250 clones made up a significantly larger repertoire fraction in tumors than in blood (p = 0.039). Because sequencing covered only the TCR beta chain and unpaired alpha chains were not captured, true repertoire diversity is likely underestimated. Consistent with antigen-driven expansion, pairs of tumor regions showed higher repertoire overlap (mean roughly 35%) than either tumor-adjacent pairs (about 17%) or tumor-blood pairs (around 15%). Only 4 or 5 patients were included in the study, and the authors note that the findings should be validated in a larger study.

Starting from about 500 ng total RNA, TCRbeta-specific cDNA was produced by reverse transcription with a constant-region primer and ProtoScript II reverse transcriptase. Construction of the TCRbeta libraries relied on three nested rounds of multiplex PCR, following a slightly modified ARM-PCR procedure. Each of the first two PCR rounds ran for about 10 cycles and used multiplex TRBV1-TRBV30 forward primers together with a Cbeta reverse primer. Sample barcodes and Illumina adapters were added in a final 25-cycle PCR with Deep VentR polymerase. Amplicons of 200-500 bp were gel-purified with a QIAquick gel extraction kit before sequencing. An Illumina HiSeq 2500 was used to sequence the TCRbeta amplicons, generating 250-bp paired-end reads. The authors' pipeline ran thus. To recover full CDR3 sequences, reads were quality-trimmed using Trimmomatic v0.33 and paired reads were then merged using FLASH v1.2.11. V, D and J germline segments were assigned to the rearranged TCRbeta sequences by MiGEC v1.2.1b. Clonotype statistics and Shannon-Wiener diversity indices were computed with VDJtools v1.0.0. To reduce sampling bias, subsequent analyses other than the diversity analysis used only the 250 most abundant clonotypes in each sample. TCRdb reran the public reads through fastp at Q25 and MiXCR, keeping productive beta chains. All rows with the same CDR3 protein become a single entry with the most common DNA and genes. The V and J calls were not made by the authors but by TCRdb's processing. Within this sample are around 120,000 distinct CDR3 sequences, with around 70% of them counted one time only. The ten largest clones add up to 8.1% of the sample.

This clonotype was seen more than once but under ten times. Its antigen remains undetermined. This sequence may be a read error, since a much larger clone differs from it by one base. The TCR comes from a woman in her fifties or sixties with primary liver carcinoma and hepatitis B virus infection. This chain is built from TRBV6-1 and TRBJ2-5, and TRBD2 may be the D gene, going by 5 matching bases. The sequencing sample was made of tumor-adjacent normal liver tissue. CDR3 protein: CVSSELAGVGETQYF. The sequence in DNA is TGTGTCAGCAGTGAGCTAGCAGGCGTCGGGGAGACCCAGTACTTC.